The 6 T cell receptor beta chains below all came from one sample that was sequenced in a study of T cells expressing NK-cell markers. TCRdb reprocessed the 5' RACE reads and reports one entry per CDR3 protein, with no DNA. The data show about 190,000 distinct CDR3 sequences, and the top ten clones hold 20% to 25%. Sequenced material: blood T cells: a sorted CD56 or NKG2C T cell subset, CD4+ or CD8+ T cells, or bulk PBMC T cells (not recorded which). Receptors originate from a man aged 18-75 years in good health.

This chain connects TRBV12-3 or TRBV12-4 to TRBJ1-2. The CDR3 runs 12 residues. CDR3 in amino acids: CASSPNPPGYTF.

J is TRBJ2-3 and V is TRBV12-3 or TRBV12-4; TCRdb returns TRBD2, unconfirmable since there is no DNA. The CDR3 is 15 amino acids. The CDR3 spells CASSPRTSGTDTQYF.

V usage is TRBV29-1 and J usage is TRBJ2-7; TCRdb reports TRBD1, a call that lacks DNA to check it against. The germline V gene encodes CDR1 SQVTM and CDR2 ANQGSEA. The CDR3 covers 16 residues. CDR3 sequence: CSVGGMGANPIYEQYF.

The chain couples TRBV12-3 or TRBV12-4 to TRBJ2-7; checking the TCRdb D call of TRBD1 is not possible without DNA. The CDR3 length is 16 residues. CDR3 amino acids: CASSLEGAGEGREQYF.

The chain uses TRBV21-1 and TRBJ2-3; the TCRdb D gene call, TRBD2, has no DNA to confirm it. TRBV21-1 is marked as a pseudogene. CDR3 length: 17 amino acids. CDR3 protein: CASSKRTSGGLTDMQYF.

The genes are TRBV6-5 and TRBJ1-1. In germline, CDR1 is MNHEY, CDR2 SVGAGI. The CDR3 sequence is 14 residues long. CDR3 protein: CASSYSLMNTEAFF.